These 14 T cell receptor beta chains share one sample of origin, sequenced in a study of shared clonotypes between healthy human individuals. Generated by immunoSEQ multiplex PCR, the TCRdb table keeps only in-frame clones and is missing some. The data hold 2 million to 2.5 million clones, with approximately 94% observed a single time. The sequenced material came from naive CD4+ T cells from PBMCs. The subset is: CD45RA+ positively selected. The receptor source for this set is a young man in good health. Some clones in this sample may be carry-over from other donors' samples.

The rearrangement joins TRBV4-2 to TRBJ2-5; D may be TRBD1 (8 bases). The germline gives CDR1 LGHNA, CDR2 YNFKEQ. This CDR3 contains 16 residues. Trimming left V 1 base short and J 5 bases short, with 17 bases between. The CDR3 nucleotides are TGTGCCAGCAGCCAAGCCTGGACAGGGCGGGAGGAGACCCAGTACTTC. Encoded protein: CASSQAWTGREETQYF.

DNA for the CDR3: TGTGCCAGCAGTTACCAAGCGGGAGTCGAAGATACGCAGTATTTT. Translated: CASSYQAGVEDTQYF. The chain combines TRBV6-6 with TRBJ2-3; 8 nucleotides align to TRBD2. Trimming at V came to 2 bases and at J to 5 bases, leaving 6 bases not matched to a gene. The CDR3 is 15 residues long. The germline gives CDR1 MNHNY, CDR2 SVGAGI (reference sequence).

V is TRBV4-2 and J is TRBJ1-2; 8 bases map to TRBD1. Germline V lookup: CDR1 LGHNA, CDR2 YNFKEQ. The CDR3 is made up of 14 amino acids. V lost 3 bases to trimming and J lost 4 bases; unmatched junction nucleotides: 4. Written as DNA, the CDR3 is TGTGCCAGCAGCCAGGCTGACAGGGGCTATGGCTACACCTTC. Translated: CASSQADRGYGYTF.

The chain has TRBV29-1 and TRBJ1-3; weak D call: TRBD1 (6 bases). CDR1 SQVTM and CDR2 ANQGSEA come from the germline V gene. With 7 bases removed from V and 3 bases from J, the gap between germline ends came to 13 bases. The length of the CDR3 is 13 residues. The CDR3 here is CSATTGFGNTIYF. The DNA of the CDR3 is TGCAGCGCAACAACAGGGTTTGGAAACACCATATATTTT.

The CDR3 bases are TGTGCCAGCAGCCCACGGTCGCTAGCGGGAGTGAACATTCAGTACTTC. Translation gives CASSPRSLAGVNIQYF. This chain uses TRBV27 with TRBJ2-4; 10 bases line up with TRBD2. With V trimmed by 6 bases and J by 7 bases, 12 bases remained unmatched. The germline V gene encodes CDR1 MNHEY and CDR2 SMNVEV (reference sequence). The CDR3 is made up of 16 amino acids.

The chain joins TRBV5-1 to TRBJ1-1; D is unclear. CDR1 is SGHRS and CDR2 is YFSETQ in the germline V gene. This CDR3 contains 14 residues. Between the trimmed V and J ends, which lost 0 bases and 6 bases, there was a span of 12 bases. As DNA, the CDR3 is TGCGCCAGCAGCTTGGAAGCGGGGAAGGCTGAAGCTTTCTTT. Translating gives CASSLEAGKAEAFF.

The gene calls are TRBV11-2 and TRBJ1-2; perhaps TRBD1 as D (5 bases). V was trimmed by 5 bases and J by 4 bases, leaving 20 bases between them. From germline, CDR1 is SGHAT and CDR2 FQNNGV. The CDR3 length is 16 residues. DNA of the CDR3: TGTGCCAGCAGCCAACCATCCGGGACGGTAGTCTATGGCTACACCTTC. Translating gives CASSQPSGTVVYGYTF.

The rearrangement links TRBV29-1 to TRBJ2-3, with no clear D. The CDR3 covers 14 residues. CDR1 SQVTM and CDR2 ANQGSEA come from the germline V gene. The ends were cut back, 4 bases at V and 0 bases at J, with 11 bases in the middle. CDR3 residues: CSVVGQRSTDTQYF. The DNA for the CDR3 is TGCAGCGTTGTAGGCCAGAGAAGCACAGATACGCAGTATTTT.

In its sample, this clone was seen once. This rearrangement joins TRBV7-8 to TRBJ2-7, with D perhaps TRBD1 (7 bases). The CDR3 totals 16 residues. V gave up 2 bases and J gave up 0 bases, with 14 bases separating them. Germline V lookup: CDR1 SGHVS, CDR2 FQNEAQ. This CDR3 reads CASSLSRGTASYEQYF. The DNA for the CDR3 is TGTGCCAGCAGCTTATCCCGCGGGACAGCCTCCTACGAGCAGTACTTC.

CDR3 protein: CASSDSRAPYEQYF. Here the CDR3 DNA reads TGTGCCAGCAGTGATTCCAGGGCGCCCTACGAGCAGTACTTC. The genes are TRBV25-1 and TRBJ2-7, with D perhaps TRBD1 (5 bases). The length of the CDR3 is 14 residues. The germline V gene encodes CDR1 MGHDK and CDR2 SYGVNS. V was cut by 3 bases and J by 2 bases, with 11 bases left in between.

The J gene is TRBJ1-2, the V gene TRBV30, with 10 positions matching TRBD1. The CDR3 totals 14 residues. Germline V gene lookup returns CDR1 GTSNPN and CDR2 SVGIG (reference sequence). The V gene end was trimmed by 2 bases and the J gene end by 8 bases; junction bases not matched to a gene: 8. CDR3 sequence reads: CAWSKGQGSWGYTF. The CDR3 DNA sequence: TGTGCCTGGAGTAAGGGACAGGGGTCCTGGGGCTACACCTTC. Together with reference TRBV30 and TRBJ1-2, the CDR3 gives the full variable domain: SQTIHQWPATLVQPVGSPLSLECTVEGTSNPNLYWYRQAAGRGLQLLFYSVGIGQISSEVPQNLSASRPQDRQFILSSKKLLLSDSGFYLCAWSKGQGSWGYTFGSGTRLTVV.

DNA for the CDR3: TGTGCCAGCAGCGTATCAAATCACCGGGTATTGAGCACAGATACGCAGTATTTT. Translated: CASSVSNHRVLSTDTQYF. This sequence joins TRBV9 and TRBJ2-3; D gene uncertain. The CDR3 loop spans 18 amino acids. CDR1 SGDLS and CDR2 YYNGEE come from the germline V gene. V lost 1 base, J lost 0 bases, and 18 bases lay in between.

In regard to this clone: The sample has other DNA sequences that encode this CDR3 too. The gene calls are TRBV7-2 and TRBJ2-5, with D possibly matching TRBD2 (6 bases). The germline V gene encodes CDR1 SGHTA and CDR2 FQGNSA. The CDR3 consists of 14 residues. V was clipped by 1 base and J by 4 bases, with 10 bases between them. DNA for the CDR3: TGTGCCAGCAGCTTAGTACTAGCTGGAGAGACCCAGTACTTC. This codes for CASSLVLAGETQYF.

CDR3 nucleotides: TGTGCCAGCAGTTTATCCCGGACAGGGGGAACCTACGAGCAGTACTTC. Encoded protein: CASSLSRTGGTYEQYF. The chain links TRBV27 to TRBJ2-7; TRBD1 matches at 10 bases. Trimming at V came to 0 bases and at J to 2 bases, leaving 4 bases not matched to a gene. This CDR3 has 16 residues. The germline V gene has CDR1 MNHEY and CDR2 SMNVEV (reference sequence).